The 32 T cell receptor beta chains in this list originate from one sample, sequenced in a study of identical twins. TCRdb reprocessed the 5' RACE reads via MiXCR and lists one record per CDR3 protein. The sample contains about 190,000 distinct CDR3 sequences, approximately 15% of which appear only once. The same data also went into a second study, on T cells expressing NK-cell markers.

The sample consisted of CD8+ T cells sorted from blood. These receptor sequences come from a woman aged 18-29 years in good health.

The genes are TRBV9 and TRBJ1-3; no definite D call. V was pared by 0 bases and J by 1 base, with 8 bases between. The germline V gene encodes CDR1 SGDLS and CDR2 YYNGEE. There are 15 residues in the CDR3. The CDR3 region is CASSVGGASGNTIYF. In DNA, the CDR3 is TGTGCCAGCAGCGTAGGTGGCGCTTCTGGAAACACCATATATTTT.

In this sample, this clonotype turned up a few times. The V call is TRBV7-2, the J call TRBJ2-1; 7 positions match TRBD2. The CDR3 is 15 residues long. V dropped 5 bases and J dropped 6; count of bases not matched to a gene: 10. Germline CDR1 is SGHTA and CDR2 is FQGNSA. The CDR3 loop reads CASSTGGRSGNEQFF. The CDR3 region has the DNA TGTGCCAGCAGCACGGGCGGGAGATCAGGCAATGAGCAGTTCTTC.

This chain connects TRBV7-9 to TRBJ1-5; tentatively, D is TRBD1 (5 bases). The CDR3 is 16 amino acids. CDR1 and CDR2 from the germline V gene are SEHNR and FQNEAQ (reference sequence). V was clipped by 1 base and J by 4 bases, with 14 bases between them. The CDR3 here is CASSLDVGGGNQPQHF. The DNA for the CDR3 is TGTGCCAGCAGCTTAGACGTTGGGGGTGGGAATCAGCCCCAGCATTTT.

V usage is TRBV7-9 and J usage is TRBJ2-7; a possible D gene is TRBD2 (6 bases). V lost 1 base, J lost 5 bases, and 15 bases lay in between. CDR1 SEHNR and CDR2 FQNEAQ come from the germline V gene (reference sequence). The CDR3 is 15 residues long. The CDR3: CASSLVGGASDEQYF. DNA for the CDR3: TGTGCCAGCAGCTTAGTTGGTGGGGCTAGCGACGAGCAGTACTTC.

There are a few counts of this clonotype. This sequence joins TRBV9 and TRBJ2-1; D could derive from TRBD1 or TRBD2 (5 bases each). The germline CDR1 and CDR2 sequences are SGDLS and YYNGEE. V was trimmed by 4 bases and J by 6 bases, leaving 20 bases between them. This CDR3 has 16 amino acids. The CDR3 nucleotides read TGTGCCAGCAGCCCGAGTGGGACCCCGAAGCCCAATGAGCAGTTCTTC. Its protein product is CASSPSGTPKPNEQFF.

The chain joins TRBV11-2 to TRBJ1-2, with D perhaps TRBD1 (6 bases). This CDR3 has 12 amino acids. Trimming pared 5 bases from V and 8 bases from J, leaving 12 bases between. In germline, CDR1 is SGHAT, CDR2 FQNNGV. The CDR3 is CASSLGGSGYTF. DNA for the CDR3: TGTGCCAGCAGCCTAGGGGGAAGCGGCTACACCTTC.

This sequence joins TRBV10-2 and TRBJ2-5; TRBD2 agrees at 9 bases. The trim removed 5 bases at V and 3 bases at J, leaving 4 bases unmatched. Germline CDR1 reads WSHSY; CDR2 reads SAAADI. The CDR3 runs to 14 residues. CDR3 region: CASSIIAGEETQYF. DNA of the CDR3: TGCGCCAGCAGTATCATAGCGGGGGAAGAGACCCAGTACTTC.

The CDR3 coding sequence is TGTGCCAGCAGCTTATTACAGGGCTACGAGCAGTACTTC. Protein: CASSLLQGYEQYF. V is TRBV7-3 and J is TRBJ2-7; D possibly corresponds to TRBD1 (6 bases). Trimming cost V 2 bases and J 3 bases, with 8 bases left between them. The germline gives CDR1 SGHTA, CDR2 FQGTGA. The CDR3 has 13 amino acids.

This clonotype has just a few counts. This may be a read error, as it is one base from a much larger clone. The chain uses TRBV7-9 and TRBJ2-7; D uncertain. Trimming pared 5 bases from V and 2 bases from J, leaving 4 bases between. This CDR3 is 11 amino acids long. Germline-derived CDR1 and CDR2 are SEHNR and FQNEAQ (reference sequence). The CDR3 bases are TGTGCCAGCAGCCCCACCTACGAGCAGTACTTC. Translated: CASSPTYEQYF.

This chain connects TRBV29-1 to TRBJ2-2, with 10 nucleotides matching TRBD2. CDR1 SQVTM and CDR2 ANQGSEA come from the germline V gene. The trim removed 4 bases at V and 3 bases at J, leaving 2 bases unmatched. The CDR3 extends over 14 amino acids. The CDR3: CSVGTSGYTGELFF. For the CDR3, the DNA is TGCAGCGTTGGGACTAGCGGATACACCGGGGAGCTGTTTTTT.

This clonotype was observed a few times. This chain connects TRBV7-3 to TRBJ1-1, with D uncertain. CDR3 length: 13 amino acids. CDR1 and CDR2 from the germline V gene are SGHTA and FQGTGA. Trimming cost V 5 bases and J 0 bases, with 7 bases left between them. The CDR3: CASSPLMNTEAFF. The CDR3 DNA reads as TGTGCCAGCAGCCCTCTTATGAACACTGAAGCTTTCTTT.

This clonotype was detected a few times. The J gene is TRBJ2-3, the V gene TRBV5-1; TRBD2 might be the D (6 bases). The CDR3 runs 15 residues. Trimming left V 0 bases short and J 0 bases short, with 8 bases between. Germline V gene lookup returns CDR1 SGHRS and CDR2 YFSETQ. Written as DNA, the CDR3 is TGCGCCAGCAGCTTGGTAGCGGATAGCACAGATACGCAGTATTTT. It yields the protein CASSLVADSTDTQYF.

CDR3 in amino acids: CASSLRGTGLYNEQFF. CDR3 sequence (DNA): TGTGCCAGCAGCTTACGCGGGACAGGGCTTTATAATGAGCAGTTCTTC. This chain links TRBV7-9 with TRBJ2-1; 9 nucleotides align to TRBD1. V shed 2 bases and J 7 bases; nucleotides not matched to a gene: 9. Germline CDR1 is SEHNR and CDR2 is FQNEAQ (reference sequence). This CDR3 is built from 16 residues.

The chain uses TRBV24-1 and TRBJ2-5; D possibly corresponds to TRBD2 (6 bases). The CDR3 spans 15 residues. Trimming stripped 1 base from V and 4 bases from J, with 12 bases between. Germline CDR1 KGHDR, CDR2 SFDVKD. The CDR3 region is CATSDFPGRGETQYF. Here the CDR3 DNA reads TGTGCCACCAGTGATTTTCCCGGGCGGGGAGAGACCCAGTACTTC.

This clonotype was counted only a few times. The V gene is TRBV11-2, the J gene TRBJ2-7; 8 nucleotides agree with TRBD1. This CDR3 has 15 residues. With 1 base clipped from V and 4 bases from J, the junction kept 6 bases outside the gene matches. The germline gives CDR1 SGHAT, CDR2 FQNNGV. The CDR3 loop reads CASSLGQGINYEQYF. The CDR3 bases are TGTGCCAGCAGCTTAGGACAGGGGATCAATTACGAGCAGTACTTC.

This clonotype was observed a few times. The V gene is TRBV10-3, the J gene TRBJ2-2; D not resolved. Deletions cut 8 bases from V and 11 bases from J, with 12 bases between. The CDR3 has 11 amino acids. Germline assignment: CDR1 ENHRY and CDR2 SYGVKD. CDR3 sequence (DNA): TGTGCCATCGGCAGGCCGACCGAGCTGTTTTTT. Translated: CAIGRPTELFF.

The rearrangement joins TRBV4-1 to TRBJ2-1; 14 bases line up with TRBD2. The CDR3 runs to 15 residues. In germline, CDR1 is MGHRA, CDR2 YSYEKL. J lost 0 bases, V lost 8 bases, and 0 bases had no gene match. This CDR3 is CASGTSGSSYNEQFF. CDR3 nucleotide sequence: TGCGCCAGCGGGACTAGCGGGAGCTCCTACAATGAGCAGTTCTTC.

Ten or more counts support this clonotype. The CDR3 DNA sequence: TGTGCCAGCAGTTTACTTAGCACAGATACGCAGTATTTT. This gives the protein CASSLLSTDTQYF. V and J are TRBV12-3 or TRBV12-4 and TRBJ2-3; D is unclear. Trimming pared 2 bases from V and 0 bases from J, leaving 3 bases between. The CDR3 totals 13 residues.

CDR3 residues: CASSPDGLMNTEAFF. Written as DNA, the CDR3 is TGTGCCAGCAGCCCGGACGGCCTCATGAACACTGAAGCTTTCTTT. The chain is built from TRBV7-6 and TRBJ1-1; unclear D gene. Per the germline V gene, CDR1 is SGHVS and CDR2 is FNYEAQ. Trimming left V 5 bases short and J 0 bases short, with 13 bases between. The length of the CDR3 is 15 residues.

The chain recombines TRBV6-2 or TRBV6-3 with TRBJ2-7, with a tentative D call TRBD1 (5 bases). Between the trimmed V and J ends, which lost 4 bases and 6 bases, there was a span of 7 bases. Germline V gives CDR1 MNHEY, CDR2 SVGEGT. This CDR3 comprises 11 residues. This CDR3 reads CASSFRVEQYF. The CDR3 coding sequence is TGTGCCAGCAGTTTCAGGGTCGAGCAGTACTTC.

V usage is TRBV4-3 and J usage is TRBJ2-1, with D uncertain. The CDR3 runs 14 residues. Germline V gene data show CDR1 as LGHNA and CDR2 as YSLEER. The V and J ends lost 1 base and 4 bases respectively, with 8 bases between them. The CDR3 reads CASSQAGSYNEQFF. The CDR3 DNA follows: TGCGCCAGCAGCCAAGCGGGTTCTTACAATGAGCAGTTCTTC.

This clonotype was recorded at least ten times. CDR3 nucleotides: TGTGCCTCCTCCAGAAACTATGGCTACACCTTC. Protein sequence: CASSRNYGYTF. The chain joins TRBV12-3 or TRBV12-4 to TRBJ1-2; no clear D gene. CDR3 size: 11 residues. V lost 11 bases to trimming and J lost 2 bases, with 9 bases between them.

CDR3 nucleotide sequence: TGTGCCAGCAGCAGGCAAGGGAGGGAGCAGTACTTC. As protein: CASSRQGREQYF. The gene calls are TRBV5-5 and TRBJ2-7, with D perhaps TRBD2 (6 bases). V gave up 4 bases and J gave up 7 bases, with 12 bases separating them. The germline V gene has CDR1 SGHKS and CDR2 YYEKEE (reference sequence). This CDR3 has 12 amino acids.

This clonotype was picked up a small number of times. The rearrangement links TRBV20-1 to TRBJ2-7; perhaps TRBD2 as D (6 bases). V lost 2 bases to trimming and J lost 2 bases, with 10 bases between them. The CDR3 runs to 13 residues. Germline values: CDR1 DFQATT, CDR2 SNEGSKA (reference sequence). The CDR3 DNA sequence: TGCAGTGCTAGAAGCGGGCTGGCCTACGAGCAGTACTTC. This sequence encodes CSARSGLAYEQYF.

This clonotype showed up just a few times. The chain combines TRBV12-3 or TRBV12-4 with TRBJ2-3; 8 nucleotides match TRBD2. The CDR3 length is 15 residues. After removal of 4 bases from V and 2 bases from J, the junction contained 5 bases not matched to a gene. The CDR3 protein is CASSWLAGLTDTQYF. CDR3 DNA: TGTGCCAGCAGTTGGCTAGCGGGTCTCACAGATACGCAGTATTTT.

The J gene is TRBJ1-6, the V gene TRBV11-2; D uncertain. Deletions cut 5 bases from V and 10 bases from J, with 12 bases between. The CDR3 covers 13 residues. CDR1 is SGHAT and CDR2 is FQNNGV in the germline V gene. The CDR3 coding sequence is TGTGCCAGCAGCAACTGGATCGACTCACCCCTCCACTTT. Residues: CASSNWIDSPLHF.

This clonotype was observed a few times. V is TRBV12-3 or TRBV12-4 and J is TRBJ1-2; TRBD1 matches 8 bases. The CDR3 spans 15 residues. The V and J ends lost 6 bases and 0 bases, in that order; junction bases with no gene match: 6. The CDR3 spells CASRTQGAANYGYTF. The CDR3 nucleotides are TGTGCCAGCAGAACGCAGGGGGCGGCTAACTATGGCTACACCTTC.

V usage is TRBV12-3 or TRBV12-4 and J usage is TRBJ2-7; perhaps TRBD2 as D (5 bases). CDR3 length equals 15 residues. Deletions cut 5 bases from V and 0 bases from J, with 14 bases between. CDR3 sequence reads: CASSPWQEGSYEQYF. CDR3 coding DNA: TGTGCCAGCAGTCCGTGGCAAGAGGGCTCCTACGAGCAGTACTTC.

This clonotype turned up a few times. J is TRBJ1-4 and V is TRBV10-3; TRBD1 might be the D (6 bases). The CDR3 totals 13 residues. Per the germline V gene, CDR1 is ENHRY and CDR2 is SYGVKD. The germline V and J ends were trimmed by 8 bases and 8 bases, with 15 bases remaining between them. This chain's CDR3 is CAIGGDNQEKLFF. CDR3 in DNA: TGTGCCATCGGGGGGGACAATCAAGAAAAACTGTTTTTT.

The V and J genes are TRBV7-9 and TRBJ1-1; D perhaps matches TRBD1 (5 bases). This CDR3 has 13 amino acids. Germline assignment: CDR1 SEHNR and CDR2 FQNEAQ (reference sequence). V was trimmed by 5 bases and J by 5 bases, leaving 12 bases between them. CDR3 nucleotides: TGTGCCAGCAGCCCCGGGGCGGGGACTGAAGCTTTCTTT. Encoded protein: CASSPGAGTEAFF.

In its sample, this clonotype was seen a few times. V is TRBV6-1 and J is TRBJ2-2, with D unclear. Germline V CDR1 and CDR2: MNHNS, SASEGT. The CDR3 is made up of 14 amino acids. V was pared by 5 bases and J by 7 bases, with 14 bases between. In DNA, the CDR3 is TGTGCCAGCAGTAAGAATTCCTGGGACGGGGAGCTGTTTTTT. This codes for CASSKNSWDGELFF.

The chain is built from TRBV4-3 and TRBJ2-2, with unresolved D. Looked up from germline, CDR1 is LGHNA and CDR2 is YSLEER. V was clipped by 0 bases and J by 5 bases, with 10 bases between them. The CDR3 covers 15 residues. This chain's CDR3 is CASSQDARGTGELFF. The DNA for the CDR3 is TGCGCCAGCAGCCAAGACGCCCGCGGAACCGGGGAGCTGTTTTTT.